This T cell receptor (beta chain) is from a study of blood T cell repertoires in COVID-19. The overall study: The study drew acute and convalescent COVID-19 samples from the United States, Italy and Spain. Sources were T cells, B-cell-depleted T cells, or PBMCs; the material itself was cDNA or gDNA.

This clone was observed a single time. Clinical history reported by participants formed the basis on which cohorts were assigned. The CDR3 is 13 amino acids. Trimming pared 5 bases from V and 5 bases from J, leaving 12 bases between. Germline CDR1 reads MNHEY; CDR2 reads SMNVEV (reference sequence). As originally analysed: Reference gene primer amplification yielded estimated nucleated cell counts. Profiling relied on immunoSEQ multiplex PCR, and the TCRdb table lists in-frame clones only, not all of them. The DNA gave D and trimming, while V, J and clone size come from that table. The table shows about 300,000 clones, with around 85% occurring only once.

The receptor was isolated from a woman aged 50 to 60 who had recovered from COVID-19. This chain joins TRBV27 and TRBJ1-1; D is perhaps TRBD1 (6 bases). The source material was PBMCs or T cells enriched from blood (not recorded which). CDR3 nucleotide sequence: TGTGCCAGCAGTACGACAGGTAGGACTGAAGCTTTCTTT. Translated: CASSTTGRTEAFF.